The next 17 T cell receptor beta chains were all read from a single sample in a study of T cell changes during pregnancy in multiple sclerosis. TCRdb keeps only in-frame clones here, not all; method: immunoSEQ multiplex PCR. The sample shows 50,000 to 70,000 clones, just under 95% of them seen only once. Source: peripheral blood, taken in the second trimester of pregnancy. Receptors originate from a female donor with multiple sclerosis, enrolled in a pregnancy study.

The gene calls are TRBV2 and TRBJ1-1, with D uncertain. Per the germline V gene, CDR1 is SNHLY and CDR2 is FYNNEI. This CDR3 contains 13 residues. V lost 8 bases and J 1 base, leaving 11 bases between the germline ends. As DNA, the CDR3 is TGTGCCAGCGTGAGGGAGGGGAACACTGAAGCTTTCTTT. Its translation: CASVREGNTEAFF.

The CDR3 nucleotides read TGTGCCAGAACCCCAGGGGGGATCCCTCGCTCCGGCAATGAGCAGTTCTTC. It codes for CARTPGGIPRSGNEQFF. The chain employs TRBV5-3 and TRBJ2-1; D is possibly TRBD1 (7 bases). TRBV5-3 is identified as an open reading frame with a role that is uncertain. The CDR3 loop spans 17 amino acids. Trimming cost V 6 bases and J 6 bases, with 25 bases left between them.

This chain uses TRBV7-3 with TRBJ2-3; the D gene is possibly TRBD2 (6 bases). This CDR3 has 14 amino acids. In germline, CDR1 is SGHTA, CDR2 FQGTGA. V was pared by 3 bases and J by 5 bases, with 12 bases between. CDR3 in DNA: TGTGCCAGCAGCTTCGGGGGAGAGGGAGATACGCAGTATTTT. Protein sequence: CASSFGGEGDTQYF.

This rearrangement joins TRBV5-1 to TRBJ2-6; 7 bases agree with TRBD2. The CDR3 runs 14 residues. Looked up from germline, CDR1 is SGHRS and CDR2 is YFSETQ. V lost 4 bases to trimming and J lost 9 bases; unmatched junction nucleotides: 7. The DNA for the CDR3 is TGCGCCAGCAGCCCCGCGACTAGCCGCAACGTCCTGACTTTC. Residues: CASSPATSRNVLTF.

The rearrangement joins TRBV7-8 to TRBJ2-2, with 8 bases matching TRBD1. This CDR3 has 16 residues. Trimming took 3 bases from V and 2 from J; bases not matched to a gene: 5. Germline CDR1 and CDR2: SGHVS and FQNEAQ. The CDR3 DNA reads TGTGCCAGCAGCTTTAGACAGGGGCCCAACACCGGGGAGCTGTTTTTT. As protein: CASSFRQGPNTGELFF.

The DNA of the CDR3 is TGTGCCTGGAGGGCTCGCGGGAGCTATGGCTACACCTTC. This translates into CAWRARGSYGYTF. V gene TRBV30 combines with J gene TRBJ1-2; no clear D gene. This CDR3 comprises 13 residues. The germline V gene has CDR1 GTSNPN and CDR2 SVGIG (reference sequence). Trimming stripped 3 bases from V and 4 bases from J, with 12 bases between.

In DNA, the CDR3 is TGTGCCAGCAGCTCCCCCTCAACAGGGGCCGTCTACGAGCAGTACTTC. It is translated as CASSSPSTGAVYEQYF. This chain joins TRBV7-9 and TRBJ2-7; 7 nucleotides align to TRBD1. The CDR3 has 16 amino acids. With 4 bases clipped from V and 3 bases from J, the junction kept 12 bases outside the gene matches. Germline V CDR1 and CDR2: SEHNR, FQNEAQ (reference sequence). Full variable domain (missing parts from reference TRBV7-9 and TRBJ2-7): DTGVSQNPRHKITKRGQNVTFRCDPISEHNRLYWYRQTLGQGPEFLTYFQNEAQLEKSRLLSDRFSAERPKGSFSTLEIQRTEQGDSAMYLCASSSPSTGAVYEQYFGPGTRLTVT.

CDR3 nucleotides: TGCGCCAGCAGCTGGACGGGACAGCAGTACGAGCAGTACTTC. Its protein is CASSWTGQQYEQYF. The chain links TRBV5-1 to TRBJ2-7; 7 bases are shared with TRBD1. This CDR3 spans 14 amino acids. The germline gives CDR1 SGHRS, CDR2 YFSETQ. The V gene end was trimmed by 3 bases and the J gene end by 4 bases; junction bases not matched to a gene: 7. Using reference TRBV5-1 and TRBJ2-7 for the parts outside the CDR3, the full variable domain is KAGVTQTPRYLIKTRGQQVTLSCSPISGHRSVSWYQQTPGQGLQFLFEYFSETQRNKGNFPGRFSGRQFSNSRSEMNVSTLELGDSALYLCASSWTGQQYEQYFGPGTRLTVT.

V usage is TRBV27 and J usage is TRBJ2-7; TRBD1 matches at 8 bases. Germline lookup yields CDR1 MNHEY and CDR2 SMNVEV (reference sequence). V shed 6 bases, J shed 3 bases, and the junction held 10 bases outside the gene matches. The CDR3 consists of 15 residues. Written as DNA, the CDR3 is TGTGCCAGCAGGCCCGGGACAGGAGCCATCTACGAGCAGTACTTC. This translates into CASRPGTGAIYEQYF.

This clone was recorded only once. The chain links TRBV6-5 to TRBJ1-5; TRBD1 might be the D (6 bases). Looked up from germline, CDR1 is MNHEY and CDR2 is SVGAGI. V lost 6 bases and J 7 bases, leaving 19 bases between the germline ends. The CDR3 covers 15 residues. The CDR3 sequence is CASSLGTGTGQPQHF. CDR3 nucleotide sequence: TGTGCCAGCAGCCTGGGTACAGGGACCGGGCAGCCCCAGCATTTT.

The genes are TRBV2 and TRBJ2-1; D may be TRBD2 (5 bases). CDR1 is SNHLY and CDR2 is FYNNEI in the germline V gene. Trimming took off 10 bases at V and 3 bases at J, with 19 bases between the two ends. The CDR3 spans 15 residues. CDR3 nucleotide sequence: TGTGCCACCCCTGAGGGCGGGTCTGTCTACAATGAGCAGTTCTTC. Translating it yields CATPEGGSVYNEQFF.

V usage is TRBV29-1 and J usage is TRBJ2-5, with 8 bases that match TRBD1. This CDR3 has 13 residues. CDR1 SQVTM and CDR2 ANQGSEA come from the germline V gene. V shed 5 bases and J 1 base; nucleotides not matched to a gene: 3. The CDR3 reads CSVRGTGQETQYF. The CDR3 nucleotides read TGCAGCGTTAGGGGGACAGGCCAAGAGACCCAGTACTTC. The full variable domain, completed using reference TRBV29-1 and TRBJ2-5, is SAVISQKPSRDICQRGTSLTIQCQVDSQVTMMFWYRQQPGQSLTLIATANQGSEATYESGFVIDKFPISRPNLTFSTLTVSNMSPEDSSIYLCSVRGTGQETQYFGPGTRLLVL.

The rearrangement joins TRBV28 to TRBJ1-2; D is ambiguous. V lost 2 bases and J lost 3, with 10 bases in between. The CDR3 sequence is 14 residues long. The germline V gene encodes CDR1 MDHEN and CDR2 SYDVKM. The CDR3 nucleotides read TGTGCCAGCAGTTTACCCGGCGGGGACTATGGCTACACCTTC. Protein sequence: CASSLPGGDYGYTF.

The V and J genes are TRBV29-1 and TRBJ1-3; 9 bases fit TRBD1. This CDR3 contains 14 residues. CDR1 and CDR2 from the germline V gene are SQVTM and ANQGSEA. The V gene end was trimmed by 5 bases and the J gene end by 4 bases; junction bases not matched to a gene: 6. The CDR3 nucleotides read TGCAGCGTTACGACAGGGGGTTTGGGAAACACCATATATTTT. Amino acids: CSVTTGGLGNTIYF.

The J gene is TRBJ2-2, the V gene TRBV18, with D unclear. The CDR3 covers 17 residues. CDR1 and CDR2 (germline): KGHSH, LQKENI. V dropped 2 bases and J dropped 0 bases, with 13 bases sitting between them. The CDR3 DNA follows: TGTGCCAGCTCACCAGCTGATTTAGCTGCGAACACCGGGGAGCTGTTTTTT. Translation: CASSPADLAANTGELFF. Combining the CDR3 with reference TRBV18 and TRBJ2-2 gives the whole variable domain NAGVMQNPRHLVRRRGQEARLRCSPMKGHSHVYWYRQLPEEGLKFMVYLQKENIIDESGMPKERFSAEFPKEGPSILRIQQVVRGDSAAYFCASSPADLAANTGELFFGEGSRLTVL.

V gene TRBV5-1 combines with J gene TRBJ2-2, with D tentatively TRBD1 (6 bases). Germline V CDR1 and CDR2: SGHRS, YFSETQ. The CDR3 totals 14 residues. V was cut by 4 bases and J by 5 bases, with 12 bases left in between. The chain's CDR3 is CASSEDSLTGELFF. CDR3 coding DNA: TGCGCCAGCAGCGAGGACAGCCTGACCGGGGAGCTGTTTTTT.

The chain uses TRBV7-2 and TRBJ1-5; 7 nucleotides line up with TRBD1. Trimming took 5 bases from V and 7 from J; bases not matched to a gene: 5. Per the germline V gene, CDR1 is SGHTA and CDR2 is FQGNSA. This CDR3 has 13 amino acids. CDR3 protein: CASSVRGDQPQHF. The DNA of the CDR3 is TGTGCCAGCAGCGTCAGGGGGGACCAGCCCCAGCATTTT.